The clone carrying this T cell receptor (beta chain) was seen a handful of times. The antigen is unknown. Using a J-beta primer mix together with a sample-barcoded 5' primer, a second PCR was run for roughly 7 to 11 cycles. MiXCR, applied by TCRdb to the 5' RACE reads, yields one record per CDR3 protein. The sample consists of about a million distinct CDR3 sequences, about two fifths of them appearing once. This record belongs to a study of blood T cells in healthy people across ages. Study results and limitations: In long-lived donors, naive CD4+ cell counts and diversity exceeded those of aged donors.

CDR3 size: 12 residues. Germline CDR1 reads DFQATT; CDR2 reads SNEGSKA (reference sequence). Trimming took off 6 bases at V and 7 bases at J, with 13 bases between the two ends. Isolation yielded PBMCs, at least 6 million per sample, in every case. This receptor was identified in a man aged 18 to 29 in good health. The sequencing input was blood. The chain employs TRBV20-1 and TRBJ1-5, with a weak D call TRBD1 (5 bases). The CDR3 reads CSAGGNRQPQHF. The CDR3 region has the DNA TGCAGTGCCGGGGGGAACAGGCAGCCCCAGCATTTT.